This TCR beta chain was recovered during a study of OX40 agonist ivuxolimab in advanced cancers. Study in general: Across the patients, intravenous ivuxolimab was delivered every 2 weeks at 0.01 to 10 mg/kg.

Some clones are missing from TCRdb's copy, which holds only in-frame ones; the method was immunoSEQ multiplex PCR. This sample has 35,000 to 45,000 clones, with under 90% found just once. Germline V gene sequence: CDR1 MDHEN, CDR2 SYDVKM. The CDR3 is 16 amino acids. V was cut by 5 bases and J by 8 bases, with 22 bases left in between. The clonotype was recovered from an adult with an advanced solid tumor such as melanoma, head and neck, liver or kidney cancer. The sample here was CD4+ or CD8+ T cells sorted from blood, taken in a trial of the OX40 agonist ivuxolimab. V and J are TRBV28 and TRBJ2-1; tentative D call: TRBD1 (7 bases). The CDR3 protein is CASSPRGAGGEDEQFF. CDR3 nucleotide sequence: TGTGCCAGCAGTCCCCGCGGGGCAGGGGGTGAAGATGAGCAGTTCTTC.